This T cell receptor (beta chain) came from a study of response to subunit inactivated influenza vaccine. From the RT-PCR reads, TCRdb called clonotypes with MiXCR, one entry per CDR3 protein. The sample lists some 640,000 distinct CDR3 sequences; about 15% were seen once. The study's findings and limits: Researchers suggested that each seasonal influenza vaccination recruits few new T cells.

The CDR3 extends over 16 amino acids. Germline CDR1 SNHLY, CDR2 FYNNEI. The ends lost 5 bases at V and 4 bases at J; junction bases unmatched: 12. This clonotype was detected a few times. The antigen remains undetermined. This receptor was obtained from a man aged 50 or older who received an inactivated influenza vaccine. Here the sequenced sample was PBMCs from blood, taken roughly 15 days before vaccination. V gene TRBV2 combines with J gene TRBJ2-3; 7 bases map to TRBD2. The CDR3 protein is CASSKLATRAADTQYF. DNA of the CDR3: TGTGCCAGCAGTAAACTAGCGACCCGAGCAGCAGATACGCAGTATTTT.